This entry is about one TCR beta chain. What it binds is not known. A multiplex PCR was run with 60 Vbeta primers and 13 Jbeta primers. Produced via immunoSEQ multiplex PCR; TCRdb's table is partial and in-frame only. The profile shows over 75,000 clones, approximately 84% of them singletons. This sample is drawn from a study of cytomegalovirus exposure and HLA in healthy donors. Turning to the study itself: HLA-typed donors were the source of 83 million or so unique TCRs, which an early data release held.

General study findings and limits: Sequencing depth roughly uniform across donors was assumed in presence/absence analyses. Differences between HLA loci emerged in a later analysis of TCR association rates, with DRB1 most and HLA-C fewest. Clonal expansion, a later analysis showed, was greater in HLA-associated TCR beta chains than in equally common others.

This sequence was found in a woman younger than 30 in good health and CMV-seropositive. Sequencing was carried out using PBMCs.

CDR3 sequence: CAISFRDRAQETQYF. As DNA, the CDR3 is TGTGCCATCAGTTTCCGGGACAGAGCCCAAGAGACCCAGTACTTC. The chain is built from TRBV10-3 and TRBJ2-5; TRBD1 agrees at 7 bases. There are 15 residues in the CDR3. CDR1 is ENHRY, CDR2 SYGVKD, per germline. The ends lost 5 bases at V and 1 base at J; junction bases unmatched: 7.